A selection of T cell receptor beta chains follows, all from one sample in a study of cytomegalovirus exposure and HLA in healthy donors. Generated by immunoSEQ multiplex PCR, the TCRdb table keeps only in-frame clones and is missing some. The sample holds roughly 100,000 clones, approximately 80% seen once. Sample: PBMCs. These TCRs come from a man aged 60 to 69 in good health and CMV-seronegative. The CDR3 runs from the conserved cysteine through the conserved F or W. Fields, in order: CDR3 protein, CDR3 DNA, V gene, D gene, CDR3 length, J gene, clone size. D genes are given only for firm matches. Some rows have no size entry. The others give once, few or many, or a class for an expanded clone.

CDR3 protein: CASSLARGQETQYF
CDR3 DNA: TGCGCCAGCAGCTTGGCGCGGGGGCAAGAGACCCAGTACTTC
V gene: TRBV5-1
D gene: TRBD2
CDR3 length: 14
J gene: TRBJ2-5
clone size: few

CDR3 protein: CASSQGHREGNEQFF
CDR3 DNA: TGCGCCAGCAGCCAAGGTCACAGGGAAGGCAATGAGCAGTTCTTC
V gene: TRBV4-3
D gene: -
CDR3 length: 15
J gene: TRBJ2-1
clone size: few

CDR3 protein: CASSLSGRGRVGAEAFF
CDR3 DNA: TGTGCCAGCAGTTTATCTGGCAGGGGGCGTGTTGGGGCTGAAGCTTTCTTT
V gene: TRBV28
D gene: TRBD1
CDR3 length: 17
J gene: TRBJ1-1
clone size: -

CDR3 protein: CASSQHRVFFANTGELFF
CDR3 DNA: TGTGCCAGCAGCCAACACAGGGTATTCTTCGCGAACACCGGGGAGCTGTTTTTT
V gene: TRBV7-8
D gene: -
CDR3 length: 18
J gene: TRBJ2-2
clone size: -

CDR3 protein: CAISERGADTQYF
CDR3 DNA: TGTGCCATCAGTGAGCGGGGGGCAGATACGCAGTATTTT
V gene: TRBV10-3
D gene: TRBD2
CDR3 length: 13
J gene: TRBJ2-3
clone size: -

CDR3 protein: CASVTRTGTDTQYF
CDR3 DNA: TGTGCCAGCGTAACCCGGACAGGCACAGATACGCAGTATTTT
V gene: TRBV7-8
D gene: -
CDR3 length: 14
J gene: TRBJ2-3
clone size: -

CDR3 protein: CASSNSSNQPQHF
CDR3 DNA: TGTGCCAGCAGTAATTCTAGCAATCAGCCCCAGCATTTT
V gene: TRBV7-3
D gene: -
CDR3 length: 13
J gene: TRBJ1-5
clone size: once

CDR3 protein: CASSFKQSTDTQYF
CDR3 DNA: TGTGCCAGCAGCTTCAAACAGTCCACAGATACGCAGTATTTT
V gene: TRBV5-4
D gene: -
CDR3 length: 14
J gene: TRBJ2-3
clone size: -

CDR3 protein: CASSYLYTGYEQYF
CDR3 DNA: TGTGCCAGCAGTTACCTGTATACCGGTTACGAGCAGTACTTC
V gene: TRBV6-5
D gene: -
CDR3 length: 14
J gene: TRBJ2-7
clone size: once

CDR3 protein: CASIKDGQGQGAFF
CDR3 DNA: TGTGCCAGCATTAAAGATGGGCAGGGGCAAGGAGCTTTCTTT
V gene: TRBV2
D gene: -
CDR3 length: 14
J gene: TRBJ1-1
clone size: once

CDR3 protein: CASGPGQKPNEQFF
CDR3 DNA: TGTGCCAGCGGGCCGGGACAGAAACCCAATGAGCAGTTCTTC
V gene: TRBV11-1
D gene: TRBD1
CDR3 length: 14
J gene: TRBJ2-1
clone size: -

CDR3 protein: CASSWTGDNEQFF
CDR3 DNA: TGTGCCAGCAGCTGGACTGGAGACAATGAGCAGTTCTTC
V gene: TRBV5-5
D gene: -
CDR3 length: 13
J gene: TRBJ2-1
clone size: -

CDR3 protein: CASSVDPVSYNEQFF
CDR3 DNA: TGTGCCAGCAGCGTAGATCCGGTCTCCTACAATGAGCAGTTCTTC
V gene: TRBV9
D gene: -
CDR3 length: 15
J gene: TRBJ2-1
clone size: -

CDR3 protein: CASSLISAGNTIYF
CDR3 DNA: TGTGCCAGCAGCTTGATCAGTGCTGGAAACACCATATATTTT
V gene: TRBV5-6
D gene: -
CDR3 length: 14
J gene: TRBJ1-3
clone size: -

CDR3 protein: CASSGPSRAGEKLFF
CDR3 DNA: TGTGCCAGCAGTGGCCCCTCGCGGGCTGGTGAAAAACTGTTTTTT
V gene: TRBV6-1
D gene: -
CDR3 length: 15
J gene: TRBJ1-4
clone size: -

CDR3 protein: CASRPYREGNQPQHF
CDR3 DNA: TGTGCCAGCAGGCCTTACAGGGAAGGCAATCAGCCCCAGCATTTT
V gene: TRBV6-1
D gene: -
CDR3 length: 15
J gene: TRBJ1-5
clone size: once

CDR3 protein: CSVEDSLGSGEKLFF
CDR3 DNA: TGCAGCGTTGAAGACTCGTTAGGTAGCGGAGAAAAACTGTTTTTT
V gene: TRBV29-1
D gene: -
CDR3 length: 15
J gene: TRBJ1-4
clone size: -

CDR3 protein: CASSSQGLVNTEQYF
CDR3 DNA: TGCGCCAGCAGCTCCCAAGGACTAGTAAATACCGAGCAGTACTTC
V gene: TRBV5-1
D gene: TRBD2
CDR3 length: 15
J gene: TRBJ2-7
clone size: -

CDR3 protein: CASSPQTGEETQYF
CDR3 DNA: TGCGCCAGCAGCCCCCAGACAGGGGAGGAGACCCAGTACTTC
V gene: TRBV5-1
D gene: TRBD1
CDR3 length: 14
J gene: TRBJ2-5
clone size: -

CDR3 protein: CASSQTRGNQPQHF
CDR3 DNA: TGTGCCAGCAGCCAAACCAGGGGGAATCAGCCCCAGCATTTT
V gene: TRBV4-2
D gene: TRBD1
CDR3 length: 14
J gene: TRBJ1-5
clone size: -

CDR3 protein: CAWSVQSGNTDTQYF
CDR3 DNA: TGTGCCTGGAGTGTACAGTCAGGGAACACAGATACGCAGTATTTT
V gene: TRBV30
D gene: -
CDR3 length: 15
J gene: TRBJ2-3
clone size: -

CDR3 protein: CASSQVGPDTQYF
CDR3 DNA: TGTGCCAGCAGCCAAGTGGGCCCAGATACGCAGTATTTT
V gene: TRBV4-2
D gene: -
CDR3 length: 13
J gene: TRBJ2-3
clone size: once

CDR3 protein: CASSQDGRGDGYTF
CDR3 DNA: TGCGCCAGCAGCCAAGATGGCAGGGGCGATGGCTACACCTTC
V gene: TRBV4-3
D gene: -
CDR3 length: 14
J gene: TRBJ1-2
clone size: -

CDR3 protein: CASSDTDTEAFF
CDR3 DNA: TGTGCCAGCTCTGACACCGACACTGAAGCTTTCTTT
V gene: TRBV2
D gene: -
CDR3 length: 12
J gene: TRBJ1-1
clone size: -

CDR3 protein: CASSLGGGGGNTIYF
CDR3 DNA: TGTGCCAGCAGCTTGGGGGGGGGCGGTGGAAACACCATATATTTT
V gene: TRBV5-4
D gene: -
CDR3 length: 15
J gene: TRBJ1-3
clone size: -

CDR3 protein: CASSSGTGSHEQFF
CDR3 DNA: TGTGCCAGCAGCTCGGGGACAGGATCGCATGAGCAGTTCTTC
V gene: TRBV7-2
D gene: TRBD1
CDR3 length: 14
J gene: TRBJ2-1
clone size: -

CDR3 protein: CASSENPWRGGYGYTF
CDR3 DNA: TGTGCCAGCAGTGAAAACCCGTGGAGAGGCGGCTATGGCTACACCTTC
V gene: TRBV6-1
D gene: -
CDR3 length: 16
J gene: TRBJ1-2
clone size: -

CDR3 protein: CASSQDNGGQYF
CDR3 DNA: TGCGCCAGCAGCCAAGATAACGGGGGGCAGTACTTC
V gene: TRBV4-3
D gene: -
CDR3 length: 12
J gene: TRBJ2-7
clone size: few

CDR3 protein: CASSFERGIRQETQYF
CDR3 DNA: TGCGCCAGCAGCTTCGAGCGGGGGATCCGACAAGAGACCCAGTACTTC
V gene: TRBV5-1
D gene: TRBD2
CDR3 length: 16
J gene: TRBJ2-5
clone size: -

CDR3 protein: CASSLVTGGYTF
CDR3 DNA: TGTGCCAGCAGCTTAGTAACAGGTGGCTACACCTTC
V gene: TRBV7-2
D gene: -
CDR3 length: 12
J gene: TRBJ1-2
clone size: -

CDR3 protein: CASSMRWGGSGANVLTF
CDR3 DNA: TGTGCCAGTAGTATGAGGTGGGGCGGATCTGGGGCCAACGTCCTGACTTTC
V gene: TRBV19
D gene: -
CDR3 length: 17
J gene: TRBJ2-6
clone size: -

CDR3 protein: CASSSAWTGVDDGYTF
CDR3 DNA: TGTGCCAGCAGCTCCGCCTGGACAGGGGTGGATGATGGCTACACCTTC
V gene: TRBV7-2
D gene: TRBD1
CDR3 length: 16
J gene: TRBJ1-2
clone size: -

CDR3 protein: CAHRDRGGKLFF
CDR3 DNA: TGCGCCCACCGGGACAGGGGTGGGAAACTGTTTTTT
V gene: TRBV5-1
D gene: TRBD1
CDR3 length: 12
J gene: TRBJ1-4
clone size: -

CDR3 protein: CASSLVTPGGDTQYF
CDR3 DNA: TGTGCCAGCAGCTTAGTAACCCCGGGGGGGGACACGCAGTATTTT
V gene: TRBV7-6
D gene: TRBD2
CDR3 length: 15
J gene: TRBJ2-3
clone size: once

CDR3 protein: CASSHGSRGLAQETQYF
CDR3 DNA: TGCGCCAGCAGCCACGGCTCCCGCGGACTGGCCCAAGAGACCCAGTACTTC
V gene: TRBV4-3
D gene: -
CDR3 length: 17
J gene: TRBJ2-5
clone size: -

CDR3 protein: CASSTTGKAEAFF
CDR3 DNA: TGCGCCAGCAGCACGACAGGGAAGGCTGAAGCTTTCTTT
V gene: TRBV5-1
D gene: TRBD1
CDR3 length: 13
J gene: TRBJ1-1
clone size: -

CDR3 protein: CASSHGSSSGHLKSSYNSPLHF
CDR3 DNA: TGTGCCAGCAGTCACGGATCATCCTCGGGACACCTTAAGAGCTCCTATAATTCACCCCTCCACTTT
V gene: TRBV7-3
D gene: -
CDR3 length: 22
J gene: TRBJ1-6
clone size: -

CDR3 protein: CASSSRMNTEAFF
CDR3 DNA: TGTGCCAGCAGCTCTAGAATGAACACTGAAGCTTTCTTT
V gene: TRBV7-3
D gene: -
CDR3 length: 13
J gene: TRBJ1-1
clone size: -

CDR3 protein: CASSLPGTGDSGELFF
CDR3 DNA: TGTGCCAGCAGCCTGCCCGGGACAGGGGATAGCGGGGAGCTGTTTTTT
V gene: TRBV7-3
D gene: TRBD1
CDR3 length: 16
J gene: TRBJ2-2
clone size: -

CDR3 protein: CASSLGPGTRGEQYF
CDR3 DNA: TGCGCCAGCAGCTTGGGTCCGGGGACAAGGGGCGAGCAGTACTTC
V gene: TRBV5-1
D gene: -
CDR3 length: 15
J gene: TRBJ2-7
clone size: -

CDR3 protein: CSVGDPRDYSGNTIYF
CDR3 DNA: TGCAGCGTTGGGGATCCCAGGGACTACTCTGGAAACACCATATATTTT
V gene: TRBV29-1
D gene: -
CDR3 length: 16
J gene: TRBJ1-3
clone size: -

CDR3 protein: CASSQVRQALSGGELFF
CDR3 DNA: TGCGCCAGCAGCCAAGTACGGCAGGCCCTTAGTGGCGGGGAGCTGTTTTTT
V gene: TRBV4-1
D gene: -
CDR3 length: 17
J gene: TRBJ2-2
clone size: many

CDR3 protein: CASSPGLAGELFF
CDR3 DNA: TGTGCCAGCAGTCCGGGACTAGCCGGGGAGCTGTTTTTT
V gene: TRBV6-5
D gene: TRBD2
CDR3 length: 13
J gene: TRBJ2-2
clone size: -

CDR3 protein: CSFRPAGVQFF
CDR3 DNA: TGCAGCTTCCGGCCCGCAGGTGTACAGTTCTTC
V gene: TRBV29-1
D gene: -
CDR3 length: 11
J gene: TRBJ2-1
clone size: -

CDR3 protein: CASSYITDQETQYF
CDR3 DNA: TGCGCCAGCAGCTACATTACAGATCAAGAGACCCAGTACTTC
V gene: TRBV5-1
D gene: -
CDR3 length: 14
J gene: TRBJ2-5
clone size: -

CDR3 protein: CASSGGFQGAVGYTF
CDR3 DNA: TGTGCCAGTAGTGGGGGGTTCCAGGGGGCAGTTGGCTACACCTTC
V gene: TRBV19
D gene: TRBD1
CDR3 length: 15
J gene: TRBJ1-2
clone size: -

CDR3 protein: CASSERRGGDAFF
CDR3 DNA: TGTGCCAGCAGTGAAAGGAGGGGTGGGGATGCTTTCTTT
V gene: TRBV6-1
D gene: -
CDR3 length: 13
J gene: TRBJ1-1
clone size: -

CDR3 protein: CASSIGRVGEKLFF
CDR3 DNA: TGTGCCAGCAGCATTGGCAGGGTAGGGGAAAAACTGTTTTTT
V gene: TRBV21-1
D gene: -
CDR3 length: 14
J gene: TRBJ1-4
clone size: few

CDR3 protein: CASSPIASGANVLTF
CDR3 DNA: TGTGCCAGCAGCCCTATCGCCTCTGGGGCCAACGTCCTGACTTTC
V gene: TRBV6-5
D gene: -
CDR3 length: 15
J gene: TRBJ2-6
clone size: -

CDR3 protein: CASSLTGHAVTEAFF
CDR3 DNA: TGTGCCAGCAGCTTAACAGGGCATGCGGTTACTGAAGCTTTCTTT
V gene: TRBV7-9
D gene: -
CDR3 length: 15
J gene: TRBJ1-1
clone size: -

CDR3 protein: CASSYRTSGWGELFF
CDR3 DNA: TGTGCCAGCAGTTACCGGACTAGCGGGTGGGGGGAGCTGTTTTTT
V gene: TRBV6-5
D gene: TRBD2
CDR3 length: 15
J gene: TRBJ2-2
clone size: -